Given below is one T cell receptor beta chain in context. Its target is not known. This sample stems from a study of radiotherapy plus CTLA-4 blockade in lung cancer. Notes on the study in general: In blood, after radiotherapy plus ipilimumab, tumor-derived TCR clones expanded.

The CDR3 consists of 14 residues. The V gene lost 4 bases and the J gene lost 7 bases, with 14 bases spanning the gap. Germline V gene lookup returns CDR1 SGHTA and CDR2 FQGNSA. Using immunoSEQ multiplex PCR, the repertoire was profiled, and TCRdb retains in-frame clones only, with some absent. The sample has about 110,000 clones, about 80% seen once. The material sequenced was peripheral blood, taken from a patient treated with radiotherapy plus ipilimumab. The gene calls are TRBV7-2 and TRBJ2-1; TRBD1 might be the D (7 bases). The clonotype comes from a human donor with non-small cell lung cancer that progressed on radiotherapy plus ipilimumab. Some clones in this sample may be carry-over from other donors' samples. The CDR3 protein is CASSSDRAGNEQFF. Here the CDR3 DNA reads TGTGCCAGCAGCTCCGACAGGGCGGGGAATGAGCAGTTCTTC. The full variable domain, with the rest looked up from reference TRBV7-2 and TRBJ2-1, is GAGVSQSPSNKVTEKGKDVELRCDPISGHTALYWYRQSLGQGLEFLIYFQGNSAPDKSGLPSDRFSAERTGGSVSTLTIQRTQQEDSAVYLCASSSDRAGNEQFFGPGTRLTVL.